This T cell receptor (beta chain) was obtained from a study of post-analysis software for immune sequencing data. Whole-study results and caveats: Comparison of patients with controls showed roughly five TRBV segments more frequent in patients, TRBV5-6, TRBV5-1 and TRBV20-1 among them.

Prepared TCR beta cDNA libraries contained unique molecular identifiers. TCRdb re-called the PCR reads through MiXCR, storing one row per CDR3 protein. The data show about 770,000 distinct CDR3 sequences, with under 60% seen just once and 4% to 5% held by the top ten. The CDR3 spans 19 residues. The table lists this clonotype with a few counts. The antigen remains undetermined. Sequenced sample: blood. This chain uses TRBV21-1 with TRBJ2-7; the DNA was not compared with TRBD2, the D call given in the table. TRBV21-1 is labeled a pseudogene. The source is a girl aged 10 to 17 with multiple sclerosis. The CDR3 region is CASSKVGGLAGGTSYEQYF. CDR3 in DNA: TGTGCCAGCAGCAAAGTAGGTGGACTAGCGGGAGGCACCTCCTACGAGCAGTACTTC.